These T cell receptor beta chains were read from a single sample in a study of type 1 regulatory T cells. Which antigens these TCRs recognize remains unknown. In TCRdb, the reads were re-called with MiXCR into one record per CDR3 protein. This table holds 60,000 to 80,000 distinct CDR3 sequences, about 60% found once. The sequenced sample consisted of cultured T cells, either the whole culture or a sorted T cell fraction (not recorded which). These receptors were obtained from a human donor in good health. The CDR3 runs from the conserved cysteine through the conserved F or W. The size field is filled for only some rows; it gives once, few, many or a size class.

TRBV7-6	NA	TRBJ2-1	CASGGIGGRTNEQFF
TRBV5-1	NA	TRBJ2-1	CASSPRQVGAHNEQFF
TRBV5-1	NA	TRBJ1-5	CASSLDSNSNQPQHF
TRBV6-6	NA	TRBJ1-5	CASSHDSGEGQPQHF
TRBV20-1	NA	TRBJ2-2	CSAETGANTGELFF
TRBV6-1	NA	TRBJ1-2	CASGTGGYGYTF
TRBV12-3/TRBV12-4	few	TRBJ1-1	CASREEQWPLMNTEAFF
TRBV27	NA	TRBJ2-7	CASSSSRGPYEQYF
TRBV4-1	NA	TRBJ2-3	CASSQEAVYTQYF
TRBV29-1	NA	TRBJ2-7	CSVLQDYYEQYF
TRBV20-1	few	TRBJ2-6	CSASPRVVAGANVLTF
TRBV5-1	NA	TRBJ2-1	CASSLDAGGDEQFF
TRBV5-1	NA	TRBJ2-2	CASSSSISNTGELFF
TRBV30	NA	TRBJ1-6	CAWSGTSDNSPLHF
TRBV5-5	NA	TRBJ2-1	CASSLRGVTGWNEQFF
TRBV5-1	few	TRBJ1-1	CASSLDGTNTEAFF
TRBV27	few	TRBJ2-3	CASSLSGGKRTDTQYF
TRBV5-1	NA	TRBJ2-1	CASSQSSGPIANNEQFF
TRBV7-2	NA	TRBJ2-3	CASSPGRNPADTQYF
TRBV5-1	NA	TRBJ2-5	CASSSGTAQETQYF
TRBV14	NA	TRBJ2-5	CASSPKGQRDRRYQETQYF
TRBV6-2/TRBV6-3	NA	TRBJ2-7	CASSKTTQGLAGSYEQYF
TRBV29-1	few	TRBJ2-1	CSVDEGETYNEQFF
TRBV7-2	NA	TRBJ1-5	CASSLLGEQPQHF
TRBV9	few	TRBJ2-5	CASSPTAGQETQYF
TRBV9	NA	TRBJ2-1	CASSVTVYNEQFF
TRBV5-1	NA	TRBJ2-1	CASSLIYGGEQFF
TRBV12-3/TRBV12-4	NA	TRBJ2-3	CASSLGTMGDTQYF
TRBV5-1	NA	TRBJ2-7	CASSRLQGRGSEQYF
TRBV30	NA	TRBJ2-4	CAWGGGLPKNIQYF
TRBV2	NA	TRBJ2-7	CASSEASRGQRNNYEQYF
TRBV19	NA	TRBJ2-7	CASSTKTGQPPAEQYF
TRBV6-1	NA	TRBJ2-2	CASSEIGAGASNTGELFF
TRBV15	NA	TRBJ2-1	CATSARDRDNEQFF
TRBV21-1	NA	TRBJ2-1	CASSKAICPSGEQFF